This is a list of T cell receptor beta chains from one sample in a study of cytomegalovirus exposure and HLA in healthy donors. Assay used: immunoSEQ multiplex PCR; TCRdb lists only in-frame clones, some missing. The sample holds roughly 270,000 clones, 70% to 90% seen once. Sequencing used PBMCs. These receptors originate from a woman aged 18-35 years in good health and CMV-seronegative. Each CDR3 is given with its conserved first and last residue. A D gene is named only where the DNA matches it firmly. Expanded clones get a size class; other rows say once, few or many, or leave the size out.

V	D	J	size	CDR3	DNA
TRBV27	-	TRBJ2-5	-	CASSLSWGPIFQTQYF	TGTGCCAGCAGTTTATCTTGGGGGCCCATTTTCCAGACCCAGTACTTC
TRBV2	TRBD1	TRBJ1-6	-	CASSADREYDSPLHF	TGTGCCAGCAGCGCGGACAGGGAATATGATTCACCCCTCCACTTT
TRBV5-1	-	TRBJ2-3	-	CASSLEGVVTDTQYF	TGCGCCAGCAGCTTGGAGGGAGTGGTTACAGATACGCAGTATTTT
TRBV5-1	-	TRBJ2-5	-	CASGRTLDRKETQYF	TGCGCCAGCGGCAGAACACTTGACAGGAAAGAGACCCAGTACTTC
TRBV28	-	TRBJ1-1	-	CAALGSGPGVAFF	TGTGCCGCCTTAGGGAGTGGTCCAGGAGTAGCTTTCTTT
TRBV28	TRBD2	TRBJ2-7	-	CATQTRLAGVHEQYF	TGTGCCACCCAAACGAGACTAGCGGGAGTCCACGAGCAGTACTTC
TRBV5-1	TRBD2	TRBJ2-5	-	CASSLSGKGETQYF	TGCGCCAGCAGCTTGAGCGGGAAAGGGGAGACCCAGTACTTC
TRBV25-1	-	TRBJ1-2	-	CASSTHGGRSGYTF	TGTGCCAGCAGTACCCATGGGGGGAGGTCTGGCTACACCTTC
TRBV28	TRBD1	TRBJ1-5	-	CASTAGPRDSVEIDQPQHF	TGTGCCAGCACCGCAGGCCCCCGGGACAGCGTAGAAATAGATCAGCCCCAGCATTTT
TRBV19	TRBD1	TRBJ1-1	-	CASTDRVNTEAFF	TGTGCCAGTACAGACAGGGTGAACACTGAAGCTTTCTTT
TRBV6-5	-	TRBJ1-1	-	CASIEDSTGRPIFF	TGTGCCAGCATCGAAGACTCGACGGGGAGGCCTATTTTCTTT
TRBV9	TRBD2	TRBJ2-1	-	CASSVPLAGGPNEQFF	TGTGCCAGCAGCGTACCACTAGCGGGAGGGCCCAATGAGCAGTTCTTC
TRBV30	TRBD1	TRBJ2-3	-	CAWSPGGSTDTQYF	TGTGCCTGGAGTCCAGGGGGTAGCACAGATACGCAGTATTTT
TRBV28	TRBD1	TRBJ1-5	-	CASRDRGGMSQPQHF	TGTGCCAGCAGGGACAGGGGTGGTATGAGCCAGCCCCAGCATTTT
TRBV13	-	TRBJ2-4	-	CASSLGLAKNIQYF	TGTGCCAGCAGCTTAGGTCTAGCCAAAAACATTCAGTACTTC
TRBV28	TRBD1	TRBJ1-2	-	CASSTPAGGGYGYTF	TGTGCCAGCAGTACCCCCGCAGGGGGCGGCTATGGCTACACCTTC
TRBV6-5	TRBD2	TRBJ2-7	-	CASSAIPGLPYEQYF	TGTGCCAGCAGCGCCATACCGGGACTACCTTACGAGCAGTACTTC
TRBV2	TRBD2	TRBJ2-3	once	CASRKYSSGSTDTQYF	TGTGCCAGCAGGAAATACTCTAGCGGGAGCACAGATACGCAGTATTTT
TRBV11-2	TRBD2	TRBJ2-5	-	CASSPRWLAGEETQYF	TGTGCCAGCAGCCCACGTTGGCTAGCGGGTGAAGAGACCCAGTACTTC
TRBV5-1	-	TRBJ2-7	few	CASSFDRFSYEQYF	TGCGCCAGCAGCTTCGATCGGTTCTCCTACGAGCAGTACTTC
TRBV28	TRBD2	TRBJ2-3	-	CASSSAGGGTDTQYF	TGTGCCAGCAGTTCGGCGGGAGGAGGCACAGATACGCAGTATTTT
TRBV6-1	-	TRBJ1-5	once	CTSSPQGMGQPQHF	TGTACCAGCAGCCCGCAGGGGATGGGTCAGCCCCAGCATTTT
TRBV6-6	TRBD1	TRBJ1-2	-	CATVDRVTDGYTF	TGTGCCACCGTGGACAGGGTGACTGATGGCTACACCTTC
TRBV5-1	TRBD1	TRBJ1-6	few	CASSGGTGGNSPLHF	TGCGCCAGCAGCGGAGGGACAGGGGGAAATTCACCCCTCCACTTT
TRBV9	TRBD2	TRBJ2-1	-	CASSVEPRTSGRSRSYNEQFF	TGTGCCAGCAGCGTAGAGCCCCGGACTAGCGGGAGGTCGAGGTCCTACAATGAGCAGTTCTTC
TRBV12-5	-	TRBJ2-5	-	CASDKGGAYQETQYF	TGTGCTAGTGACAAAGGGGGGGCCTACCAAGAGACCCAGTACTTC
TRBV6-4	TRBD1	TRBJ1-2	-	CASSDSGQGGGYTF	TGTGCCAGCAGTGACTCTGGACAGGGAGGGGGCTACACCTTC
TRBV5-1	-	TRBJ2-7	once	CASSSPSYEQYF	TGCGCCAGCAGCTCCCCCAGCTACGAGCAGTACTTC
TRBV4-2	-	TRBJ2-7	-	CASSAKAYSYEQYF	TGTGCCAGCAGCGCAAAAGCCTACTCCTACGAGCAGTACTTC
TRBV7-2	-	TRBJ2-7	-	CASSLRRGQFYEQYF	TGTGCCAGCAGCTTAAGGAGGGGACAGTTCTACGAGCAGTACTTC
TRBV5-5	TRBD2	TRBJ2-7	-	CASSPGLAESYEQYF	TGTGCCAGCAGCCCCGGACTAGCGGAGTCCTACGAGCAGTACTTC
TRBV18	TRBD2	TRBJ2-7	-	CASSPGTSGSGYEQYF	TGTGCCAGCTCACCAGGGACTAGCGGGAGTGGCTACGAGCAGTACTTC
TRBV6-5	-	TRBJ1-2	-	CASRGANLYGYTF	TGTGCCAGCCGGGGGGCGAATTTGTATGGCTACACCTTC
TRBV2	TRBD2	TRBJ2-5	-	CASYLHFGASGTLPQETQYF	TGTGCCAGCTACCTCCATTTCGGCGCTAGCGGGACGCTGCCACAAGAGACCCAGTACTTC
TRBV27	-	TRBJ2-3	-	CASSQGGGPIDTQYF	TGTGCCAGCAGCCAAGGGGGGGGGCCTATAGATACGCAGTATTTT